This passage covers 9 T cell receptor beta chains from one sample sequenced in a study of human T cells and chemical hapten exposure. The time point was: pre-sensitization, week 0. The sample's treatment: therapeutic diphenylcyclopropenone sensitization with weekly scalp DPC. TCRdb reprocessed the RACE reads with MiXCR, giving one entry per CDR3 protein. The profile shows 180,000 or so distinct CDR3 sequences, 30% of them singletons. Specimen: whole blood, collected in connection with sensitization to the hapten diphenylcyclopropenone (DPC). The receptor source for this set is a woman aged 25 to 39 with alopecia areata. Some clones in this sample may be carry-over from other donors' samples.

V usage is TRBV6-5 and J usage is TRBJ1-2; the D is unclear. CDR1 is MNHEY and CDR2 is SVGAGI in the germline V gene. The CDR3 loop spans 13 amino acids. Trimming removed 6 bases from V and 6 bases from J, with 14 bases in between. In nucleotides, the CDR3 is TGTGCCAGCAGCCGTGGGCTAGGAAATGGCTACACCTTC. Protein product: CASSRGLGNGYTF.

The gene calls are TRBV7-2 and TRBJ2-5; D is unclear. Germline CDR1 reads SGHTA; CDR2 reads FQGNSA. V shed 5 bases and J shed 2 bases, with 15 bases lying between them. The length of the CDR3 is 15 residues. Here the CDR3 DNA reads TGTGCCAGCAGCCGACGAGTATCGCTACAAGAGACCCAGTACTTC. Its protein is CASSRRVSLQETQYF.

The V and J genes are TRBV16 and TRBJ2-2; D is unclear. The CDR3 consists of 16 residues. The germline V gene encodes CDR1 KGHSY and CDR2 FQNENV. The germline V and J ends were trimmed by 1 base and 0 bases, with 9 bases remaining between them. This CDR3 reads CASSQWVDSNTGELFF. CDR3 nucleotide sequence: TGTGCCAGCAGCCAATGGGTAGATTCGAACACCGGGGAGCTGTTTTTT.

The chain links TRBV6-2 or TRBV6-3 to TRBJ1-6; tentatively, D is TRBD1 (6 bases). CDR3 length: 15 amino acids. The germline V and J ends were trimmed by 4 bases and 7 bases, with 14 bases remaining between them. Germline CDR1 and CDR2: MNHEY and SVGEGT. The CDR3 DNA reads TGTGCCAGCAGTTGGCGACAGGAGGGGAATTCACCCCTCCACTTT. This sequence encodes CASSWRQEGNSPLHF.

V is TRBV7-6 and J is TRBJ1-2, with D unclear. This CDR3 is 13 amino acids long. The V gene lost 3 bases and the J gene lost 3 bases, with 8 bases spanning the gap. Germline V CDR1 and CDR2: SGHVS, FNYEAQ. The CDR3 coding sequence is TGTGCCAGCAGCTTTTTCGGGGACTATGGCTACACCTTC. It codes for CASSFFGDYGYTF.

There are a few counts of this clonotype. The chain uses TRBV18 and TRBJ2-3; D perhaps matches TRBD1 (5 bases). Per the germline V gene, CDR1 is KGHSH and CDR2 is LQKENI. Deletions cut 4 bases from V and 2 bases from J, with 10 bases between. The CDR3 contains 14 residues. The CDR3 reads CASSLDRNTDTQYF. The CDR3 DNA reads as TGTGCCAGCTCACTAGACAGAAACACAGATACGCAGTATTTT.

CDR3 nucleotides: TGTGCCAGCAATAGTGGGGGCCAAGAGCAGTACTTC. Translating gives CASNSGGQEQYF. The chain has TRBV12-3 or TRBV12-4 and TRBJ2-7, with D perhaps matching TRBD1 (6 bases). Trimming stripped 7 bases from V and 7 bases from J, with 14 bases between. The CDR3 runs to 12 residues.

The table lists this clonotype with a few counts. The rearrangement joins TRBV20-1 to TRBJ1-2, with 7 bases fitting TRBD1. The germline CDR1 and CDR2 sequences are DFQATT and SNEGSKA (reference sequence). With V trimmed by 6 bases and J by 9 bases, 13 bases remained unmatched. This CDR3 region has 13 residues. CDR3 region: CSAPGTATMSYTF. In nucleotides, the CDR3 is TGCAGTGCGCCCGGGACAGCCACTATGAGCTACACCTTC.

The V and J genes are TRBV20-1 and TRBJ2-5, with D perhaps TRBD1 (6 bases). The CDR3 runs 12 residues. CDR1 and CDR2 from the germline V gene are DFQATT and SNEGSKA (reference sequence). Trimming stripped 3 bases from V and 5 bases from J, with 10 bases between. The CDR3 coding sequence is TGCAGTGCTAGTATAGGGGGTGAGACCCAGTACTTC. Protein product: CSASIGGETQYF.